These 5 T cell receptor beta chains came from one sample sequenced in a study of siplizumab effects on memory and regulatory T cells. The method was immunoSEQ multiplex PCR; TCRdb's version includes in-frame clones alone and lacks a portion of them. The sample yields 110,000 or so clones, under 95% seen once. Sequenced material: CD4+ T cells sorted from blood. The receptors originated from a human donor in good health.

This chain uses TRBV7-3 with TRBJ1-1; maybe TRBD1 (5 bases). Germline lookup yields CDR1 SGHTA and CDR2 FQGTGA. This CDR3 spans 14 amino acids. Trimming removed 5 bases at V and 1 base at J, with 11 bases between. The CDR3 DNA follows: TGTGCCAGCAGCAAGGCAGGGCCGAACACTGAAGCTTTCTTT. Protein sequence: CASSKAGPNTEAFF.

About this clone: Other DNA sequences of this sample code for an identical CDR3. V is TRBV18 and J is TRBJ2-5, with no clear D. CDR1 is KGHSH and CDR2 is LQKENI in the germline V gene. V shed 6 bases and J shed 5 bases, with 4 bases lying between them. CDR3 size: 10 residues. The CDR3 nucleotides are TGTGCCAGCTCGGGGGAGACCCAGTACTTC. This gives the protein CASSGETQYF.

The chain employs TRBV6-6 and TRBJ2-7, with no clear D. Between the trimmed V and J ends, which lost 5 bases and 5 bases, there was a span of 13 bases. The CDR3 consists of 13 residues. CDR1 MNHNY and CDR2 SVGAGI come from the germline V gene (reference sequence). CDR3 protein: CASSVLSFNEQYF. The CDR3 nucleotides are TGTGCCAGCAGTGTCCTAAGTTTCAACGAGCAGTACTTC.

This sequence joins TRBV7-9 and TRBJ1-2, with D possibly matching TRBD1 (5 bases). The CDR3 covers 13 residues. V shed 4 bases and J shed 9 bases, with 15 bases lying between them. Germline V gives CDR1 SEHNR, CDR2 FQNEAQ (reference sequence). Here the CDR3 DNA reads TGTGCCAGCAGCTCGAACCTTGACAGCAGCTACACCTTC. Protein product: CASSSNLDSSYTF.

The sample holds one count of this clone. The J gene is TRBJ2-7, the V gene TRBV4-2, with D possibly being TRBD1 (6 bases). The CDR3 is made up of 13 amino acids. V gave up 3 bases and J gave up 5 bases, with 11 bases separating them. The V gene's germline CDR1 is LGHNA and CDR2 YNFKEQ. As DNA, the CDR3 is TGTGCCAGCAGCCAGGGGGCAGCTAACGAGCAGTACTTC. The encoded protein is CASSQGAANEQYF.